This T cell receptor beta chain was sequenced during a study of T cell responses to AZD1222 COVID-19 vaccine. Findings of the study overall: Spike-specific TCRs gained breadth and depth after people received two AZD1222 doses.

The CDR3 is made up of 14 amino acids. CDR1 is MDHEN, CDR2 SYDVKM, per germline. V was cut by 2 bases and J by 0 bases, with 7 bases left in between. Comments on this clone: Its antigen is undetermined.

TCRdb's copy holds only in-frame clones and misses some; the assay was immunoSEQ multiplex PCR. The table has roughly 140,000 clones, 88% seen once. The chain has TRBV28 and TRBJ1-2; D is undetermined. The source is an adult in good health. The sequenced sample was peripheral blood, obtained on day 0 of AZD1222 vaccination. CDR3 sequence (DNA): TGTGCCAGCAGTTTACAGCCTACTAACTATGGCTACACCTTC. It encodes CASSLQPTNYGYTF.